The clone carrying this T cell receptor beta chain appeared once. Antigen specificity is unknown. The CDR3 extends over 15 amino acids. Germline CDR1 reads SNHLY; CDR2 reads FYNNEI. V was pared by 7 bases and J by 7 bases, with 19 bases between. This record belongs to a study of Ad26.COV2.S vaccination and SARS-CoV-2 variants. Study-level background: The authors gave Ad26.COV2.S intramuscularly, either once or twice 56 days apart.

Treatment denoted: around 19 received Ad26.COV2.S at low or high dose, single or two shots; five or six received placebo; per-sample allocation not given. Following the first vaccine or placebo injection, samples were taken on day 63. Some clones are missing from TCRdb's copy, which holds only in-frame ones; the method was immunoSEQ multiplex PCR. The table records about 400,000 clones, around 89% of them present only once. Study outcomes and limitations: Spike-specific CD8+ and CD4+ T cell responses reportedly showed substantial breadth after vaccination. Researchers reported similar non-spike TCR breadth in vaccine and placebo recipients.

The starting material was peripheral blood, obtained in a trial of Ad26.COV2.S vaccine versus placebo. The J gene is TRBJ1-4, the V gene TRBV2, with D maybe TRBD1 (5 bases). The receptor was derived from a person between 18 and 65 years old who received the Ad26.COV2.S COVID-19 vaccine or a placebo. For the CDR3, the DNA is TGTGCCAGCACCCGCCTTGATGGAGGGGCTGAAAAACTGTTTTTT. Translated: CASTRLDGGAEKLFF.